The clone carrying this TCR beta chain occurred many times. TCRdb re-called the 5' RACE reads through MiXCR, storing one row per CDR3 protein. The table includes about 41,000 distinct CDR3 sequences, roughly 29% detected once. Trimming at V came to 5 bases and at J to 4 bases, leaving 7 bases not matched to a gene. CDR1 is DFQATT, CDR2 SNEGSKA, per germline (reference sequence). The CDR3 sequence is 14 residues long. The sequencing input was memory CD4+ T cells sorted from a lymph node. Subset meaning: memory CD4+ T cells, CD4+CD45RO+CD25-. This clonotype originated in a female donor with breast cancer. The genes are TRBV20-1 and TRBJ1-2; the match to TRBD1 covers 10 bases. The CDR3 is CSADTGTGVYGYTF. The CDR3 region has the DNA TGCAGTGCTGACACCGGGACAGGGGTCTATGGCTACACCTTC.